Listed here are 21 T cell receptor beta chains from one sample, sequenced in a study of CD8 T cells in ankylosing spondylitis (dated by TCRdb to about 2017). What the research found in general, with its limitations: A TCR beta motif of about eight highly homologous amino acid variants appeared characteristic of blood from ankylosing spondylitis patients.

The antigens these receptors bind are not known. The library was generated by 5' RACE. Reads for this sample came from an Illumina HiSeq 2500. TCRdb took the public reads, trimmed them with fastp at Q25, ran MiXCR for clone calling and kept in-frame beta chains. Every distinct CDR3 protein forms one entry, paired with its most common genes and DNA. The sample table contains some 330,000 distinct CDR3 sequences; only one count was recorded for 7% to 9% of them. The top ten clones comprise roughly 14% of the sample. The sequenced sample was blood, either unsorted or a sorted T cell fraction (not recorded which). Receptors originate from a male donor with ankylosing spondylitis.

This clonotype was seen a few times. This chain links TRBV5-1 with TRBJ1-4; tentatively, D is TRBD1 (6 bases). The germline V and J ends were trimmed by 4 bases and 7 bases, with 17 bases remaining between them. Germline assignment: CDR1 SGHRS and CDR2 YFSETQ. The CDR3 spans 15 residues. The chain's CDR3 is CASSTRTVKGEKLFF. The DNA for the CDR3 is TGCGCCAGCAGCACAAGGACAGTTAAGGGTGAAAAACTGTTTTTT. Full variable domain (rest looked up from reference TRBV5-1 and TRBJ1-4): KAGVTQTPRYLIKTRGQQVTLSCSPISGHRSVSWYQQTPGQGLQFLFEYFSETQRNKGNFPGRFSGRQFSNSRSEMNVSTLELGDSALYLCASSTRTVKGEKLFFGSGTQLSVL.

This clonotype is a singleton in its sample. No conserved phenylalanine or tryptophan is present at the end of the CDR3, so a read error is the likely explanation. V is TRBV6-1 and J is TRBJ2-2; D may correspond to TRBD1 or TRBD2 (5 bases each). In germline, CDR1 is MNHNS, CDR2 SASEGT. V was pared by 11 bases and J by 0 bases, with 16 bases between. The CDR3 runs 15 residues. CDR3 DNA sequence: TGTGCCGTACACCGGGACGCCGCGAACACCGGGGAGCTGTTTCTT. Translating gives CAVHRDAANTGELFL.

The chain couples TRBV7-2 to TRBJ2-7; D possibly corresponds to TRBD2 (6 bases). The CDR3 covers 14 residues. V was pared by 5 bases and J by 3 bases, with 14 bases between. CDR1 SGHTA and CDR2 FQGNSA come from the germline V gene. The CDR3 spells CASSLTSQNYEQYF. The CDR3 DNA is TGTGCCAGCAGCCTGACTAGTCAAAACTACGAGCAGTACTTC.

This clonotype was seen more than once but under ten times. The rearrangement links TRBV7-9 to TRBJ2-5; weak D call: TRBD1 (6 bases). Germline loops: CDR1 SEHNR, CDR2 FQNEAQ (reference sequence). Between the trimmed V and J ends, which lost 5 bases and 0 bases, there was a span of 10 bases. The CDR3 is 14 residues long. CDR3 amino acids: CASSPRGYQETQYF. CDR3 coding DNA: TGTGCCAGCAGCCCAAGGGGGTACCAAGAGACCCAGTACTTC.

This clonotype turned up a few times. The chain carries TRBV12-3 or TRBV12-4 and TRBJ2-3; 9 positions match TRBD2. CDR3 length: 17 residues. Trimming removed 0 bases from V and 2 bases from J; junction bases left unmatched: 6. The CDR3 DNA sequence: TGTGCCAGCAGTTTAGCTGTTTCTAGCGGGATCACAGATACGCAGTATTTT. Translated, it gives CASSLAVSSGITDTQYF.

The chain joins TRBV7-8 to TRBJ1-1, with TRBD1 matching over 11 bases. V lost 1 base, J lost 6 bases, and 16 bases stayed unmatched. CDR1 SGHVS and CDR2 FQNEAQ come from the germline V gene. The CDR3 contains 19 residues. Here the CDR3 DNA reads TGTGCCAGCAGCTTAGTTGTGTGGACAGGGGGCGCCGGGGGCCCTGAAGCTTTCTTT. Protein product: CASSLVVWTGGAGGPEAFF.

This chain connects TRBV5-5 to TRBJ2-5, with D unclear. Germline V gene sequence: CDR1 SGHKS, CDR2 YYEKEE (reference sequence). Trimming took off 5 bases at V and 5 bases at J, with 13 bases between the two ends. The CDR3 has 13 residues. The CDR3: CASRRPTEETQYF. CDR3 sequence (DNA): TGTGCCAGCAGACGACCAACGGAGGAGACCCAGTACTTC.

This clonotype was detected only a few times. This rearrangement joins TRBV6-5 to TRBJ2-2, with 9 nucleotides matching TRBD1. The germline CDR1 and CDR2 sequences are MNHEY and SVGAGI. This CDR3 has 16 residues. V was clipped by 2 bases and J by 4 bases; unmatched bases: 5. CDR3 protein: CASSYHRGQGTGELFF. CDR3 sequence (DNA): TGTGCCAGCAGTTACCACAGGGGGCAAGGCACCGGGGAGCTGTTTTTT.

This clonotype was detected a few times. The chain couples TRBV29-1 to TRBJ2-2, with D maybe TRBD2 (6 bases). V lost 4 bases to trimming and J lost 2 bases, with 11 bases between them. Germline CDR1 reads SQVTM; CDR2 reads ANQGSEA. The length of the CDR3 is 14 residues. The CDR3 is CSVVQRANTGELFF. CDR3 nucleotide sequence: TGCAGCGTTGTGCAGCGGGCCAACACCGGGGAGCTGTTTTTT.

This clonotype was recorded many times. The chain has TRBV11-2 and TRBJ1-2; no firm D call. V lost 1 base and J 2 bases, leaving 8 bases between the germline ends. Germline CDR1 SGHAT, CDR2 FQNNGV. CDR3 length equals 14 residues. Written as DNA, the CDR3 is TGTGCCAGCAGCTTAGTCCTGGGAAACTATGGCTACACCTTC. Its protein product is CASSLVLGNYGYTF.

This clonotype was seen only a few times. This chain links TRBV5-5 with TRBJ2-1, with 7 positions matching TRBD2. From germline, CDR1 is SGHKS and CDR2 YYEKEE (reference sequence). The CDR3 contains 15 residues. J lost 5 bases, V lost 6 bases, and 11 bases had no gene match. The CDR3 protein is CASTHTGGTDNEQFF. The CDR3 DNA reads as TGTGCCAGCACCCACACCGGGGGGACTGACAATGAGCAGTTCTTC.

The chain uses TRBV7-8 and TRBJ2-1; tentative D call: TRBD2 (6 bases). Trimming shortened V by 8 bases and J by 10 bases, and 12 bases separated the two germline ends. The CDR3 covers 11 residues. Germline assignment: CDR1 SGHVS and CDR2 FQNEAQ. Here the CDR3 DNA reads TGTGCCAGCGGTTCCGGAGGGGAGCAGTTCTTC. Amino acid sequence: CASGSGGEQFF.

In this sample, this clonotype turned up a few times. J is TRBJ2-7 and V is TRBV24-1; 9 positions match TRBD1. V was pared by 7 bases and J by 4 bases, with 10 bases of the junction left unmatched. CDR1 is KGHDR and CDR2 is SFDVKD in the germline V gene. The CDR3 loop spans 15 amino acids. CDR3 coding DNA: TGTGCCACCAGCTCCCCCGGACAGGGGACATACGAGCAGTACTTC. This encodes CATSSPGQGTYEQYF.

This clonotype has just one count. The J gene is TRBJ2-3, the V gene TRBV11-3; D not resolved. The CDR3 runs 16 residues. V was clipped by 6 bases and J by 0 bases, with 16 bases between them. The V gene's germline CDR1 is SGHNT and CDR2 YENEEA. Written as DNA, the CDR3 is TGTGCCAGCAGTGCAGACCTCGTTGCTAGCACAGATACGCAGTATTTT. This encodes CASSADLVASTDTQYF. Full variable domain (rest looked up from reference TRBV11-3 and TRBJ2-3): EAGVVQSPRYKIIEKKQPVAFWCNPISGHNTLYWYLQNLGQGPELLIRYENEEAVDDSQLPKDRFSAERLKGVDSTLKIQPAELGDSAVYLCASSADLVASTDTQYFGPGTRLTVL.

The chain recombines TRBV27 with TRBJ2-3, with D possibly being TRBD2 (6 bases). There are 18 residues in the CDR3. Germline-derived CDR1 and CDR2 are MNHEY and SMNVEV (reference sequence). Trimming stripped 4 bases from V and 9 bases from J, with 29 bases between. The DNA of the CDR3 is TGTGCCAGCAGTTCAACATGGGGGACTGAGGGACGGGGGAGGACGCAGTATTTT. Its translation is CASSSTWGTEGRGRTQYF.

The chain has TRBV29-1 and TRBJ2-5; D is unclear. This CDR3 spans 12 amino acids. From germline, CDR1 is SQVTM and CDR2 ANQGSEA. Trimming left V 2 bases short and J 4 bases short, with 8 bases between. CDR3 sequence (DNA): TGCAGCGTTGAACACCCAGGAGAGACCCAGTACTTC. Its protein is CSVEHPGETQYF.

The rearrangement links TRBV5-1 to TRBJ2-7; no definite D call. Per germline, CDR1 SGHRS and CDR2 YFSETQ. This CDR3 comprises 13 residues. V was shortened by 4 bases and J by 2 bases, with 10 bases between the two germline ends. CDR3 nucleotide sequence: TGCGCCAGCAGCCAGAATGGGGCCTACGAGCAGTACTTC. This translates into CASSQNGAYEQYF.

This clonotype has a count of ten or more. The chain couples TRBV7-6 to TRBJ2-1; perhaps TRBD2 as D (5 bases). The CDR3 covers 14 residues. In germline, CDR1 is SGHVS, CDR2 FNYEAQ. The germline V and J ends were trimmed by 3 bases and 8 bases, with 14 bases remaining between them. Here the CDR3 DNA reads TGTGCCAGCAGCTTTACTTCCGGGGTGGATGAGCAGTTCTTC. Translated, it gives CASSFTSGVDEQFF.

This clonotype was observed a handful of times. This chain links TRBV5-1 with TRBJ2-5, with D possibly being TRBD2 (7 bases). The germline V gene encodes CDR1 SGHRS and CDR2 YFSETQ. This CDR3 has 13 amino acids. Trimming left V 4 bases short and J 4 bases short, with 11 bases between. The CDR3: CASSEGEGETQYF. CDR3 nucleotide sequence: TGCGCCAGCAGCGAGGGGGAGGGAGAGACCCAGTACTTC.

This clonotype showed up many times. The chain is built from TRBV4-1 and TRBJ2-3; D unclear. Trimming took off 5 bases at V and 6 bases at J, with 9 bases between the two ends. CDR1 and CDR2 (germline): MGHRA, YSYEKL. The CDR3 runs to 12 residues. CDR3 sequence reads: CASSGPLDTQYF. CDR3 in DNA: TGCGCCAGCAGCGGACCGCTCGATACGCAGTATTTT.

The sample holds many counts of this clonotype. This chain uses TRBV10-3 with TRBJ2-5; the match to TRBD2 covers 11 bases. The germline gives CDR1 ENHRY, CDR2 SYGVKD. The ends lost 10 bases at V and 4 bases at J; junction bases unmatched: 5. CDR3 length: 13 residues. CDR3 in amino acids: CASIAGGGETQYF. The CDR3 DNA is TGTGCCAGCATAGCGGGAGGGGGAGAGACCCAGTACTTC.